The rows below give T cell receptor beta chains drawn from one sample of a study of blood T cell repertoires in COVID-19. Measured with immunoSEQ multiplex PCR; TCRdb has only the in-frame clones, and not every one. This table holds around 380,000 clones, more than 65% found once. The material sequenced was peripheral blood. These TCRs come from a human donor with acute or convalescent COVID-19. The donor label of this sample is uncertain. Each CDR3 is given with its conserved first and last residue. D genes are given only for firm matches. The size entry is marked missing in some rows and otherwise reads once, few, many or a size class.

clone_size: -; d_call: -; v_call: TRBV2; j_call: TRBJ1-5; cdr3_aa: CASSRRNSNQPQHF; cdr3_nt: TGTGCCAGCAGTCGGAGGAATAGCAATCAGCCCCAGCATTTT
clone_size: -; d_call: -; v_call: TRBV4-2; j_call: TRBJ2-3; cdr3_aa: CASSQDLPSRVDTQYF; cdr3_nt: TGTGCCAGCAGCCAAGACCTGCCCTCGCGGGTAGATACGCAGTATTTT
clone_size: -; d_call: -; v_call: TRBV23-1; j_call: TRBJ2-7; cdr3_aa: CASSQGLSVEQYF; cdr3_nt: TGCGCCAGCAGTCAAGGACTCTCTGTGGAGCAGTACTTC
clone_size: few; d_call: TRBD1; v_call: TRBV5-1; j_call: TRBJ1-2; cdr3_aa: CASSFGDRGTYGYTF; cdr3_nt: TGCGCCAGCAGCTTTGGGGACAGGGGGACTTATGGCTACACCTTC
clone_size: -; d_call: -; v_call: TRBV5-1; j_call: TRBJ2-5; cdr3_aa: CASSLDRGLGETQYF; cdr3_nt: TGCGCCAGCAGCTTGGACCGGGGTTTGGGAGAGACCCAGTACTTC
clone_size: -; d_call: TRBD1; v_call: TRBV27; j_call: TRBJ1-2; cdr3_aa: CASSPGGQGTGYTF; cdr3_nt: TGTGCCAGCAGCCCAGGGGGACAGGGGACGGGCTACACCTTC
clone_size: -; d_call: TRBD1; v_call: TRBV5-4; j_call: TRBJ1-1; cdr3_aa: CASSQGVTGGFTEAFF; cdr3_nt: TGTGCCAGCAGCCAAGGAGTAACAGGGGGTTTCACTGAAGCTTTCTTT
clone_size: -; d_call: TRBD1; v_call: TRBV4-1; j_call: TRBJ1-1; cdr3_aa: CASSLGQGTAFTEAFF; cdr3_nt: TGCGCCAGCAGCCTTGGACAGGGGACCGCTTTTACTGAAGCTTTCTTT
clone_size: -; d_call: TRBD2; v_call: TRBV14; j_call: TRBJ2-4; cdr3_aa: CASSLGSGKAKNIQYF; cdr3_nt: TGTGCCAGCAGCCTCGGGAGCGGGAAAGCCAAAAACATTCAGTACTTC
clone_size: once; d_call: TRBD1; v_call: TRBV27; j_call: TRBJ2-2; cdr3_aa: CASSRDRRTTGELFF; cdr3_nt: TGTGCCAGCAGCCGGGACAGGCGAACGACCGGGGAGCTGTTTTTT
clone_size: -; d_call: -; v_call: TRBV5-5; j_call: TRBJ2-3; cdr3_aa: CASSLFLPPPTDTQYF; cdr3_nt: TGTGCCAGCAGCTTGTTTCTACCCCCCCCAACAGATACGCAGTATTTT
clone_size: -; d_call: -; v_call: TRBV2; j_call: TRBJ2-5; cdr3_aa: CAVRWGPDSARGETQYF; cdr3_nt: TGTGCCGTTCGATGGGGCCCGGACAGCGCGAGGGGAGAGACCCAGTACTTC
clone_size: -; d_call: TRBD2; v_call: TRBV6-5; j_call: TRBJ2-7; cdr3_aa: CASSPRGLGAYEQYF; cdr3_nt: TGTGCCAGCAGCCCAAGGGGACTAGGCGCCTACGAGCAGTACTTC
clone_size: -; d_call: -; v_call: TRBV5-1; j_call: TRBJ1-1; cdr3_aa: CASSLVAASLNTEAFF; cdr3_nt: TGCGCCAGCAGCTTGGTGGCAGCCTCACTAAACACTGAAGCTTTCTTT
clone_size: few; d_call: -; v_call: TRBV4-2; j_call: TRBJ2-2; cdr3_aa: CASSPGDRLNTGELFF; cdr3_nt: TGTGCCAGCAGCCCGGGGGACAGATTGAACACCGGGGAGCTGTTTTTT
clone_size: once; d_call: -; v_call: TRBV15; j_call: TRBJ1-5; cdr3_aa: CATSRDRGQPQHF; cdr3_nt: TGTGCCACCAGCAGAGATCGGGGTCAGCCCCAGCATTTT